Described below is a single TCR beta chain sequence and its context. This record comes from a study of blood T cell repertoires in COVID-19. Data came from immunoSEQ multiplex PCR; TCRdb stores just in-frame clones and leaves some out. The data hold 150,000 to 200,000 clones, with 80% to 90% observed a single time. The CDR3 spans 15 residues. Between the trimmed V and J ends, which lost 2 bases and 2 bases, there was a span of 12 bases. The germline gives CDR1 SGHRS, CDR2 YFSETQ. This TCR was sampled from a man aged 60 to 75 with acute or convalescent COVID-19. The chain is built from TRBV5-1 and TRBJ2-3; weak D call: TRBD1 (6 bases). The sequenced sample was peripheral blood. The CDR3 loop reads CASSFRDTTTDTQYF. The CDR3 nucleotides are TGCGCCAGCAGCTTCCGGGACACGACCACAGATACGCAGTATTTT.